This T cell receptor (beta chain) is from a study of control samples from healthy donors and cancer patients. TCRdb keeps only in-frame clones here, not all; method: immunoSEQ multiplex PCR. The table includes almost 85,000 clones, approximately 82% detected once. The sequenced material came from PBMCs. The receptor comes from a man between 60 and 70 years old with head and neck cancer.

This CDR3 is CATSGPGTSGNTGELFF. The CDR3 nucleotides read TGTGCCACCAGTGGACCCGGGACTAGCGGGAACACCGGGGAGCTGTTTTTT. J is TRBJ2-2 and V is TRBV24-1; the match to TRBD2 covers 11 bases. Per germline, CDR1 KGHDR and CDR2 SFDVKD. This CDR3 is 17 amino acids long. The V gene end was trimmed by 5 bases and the J gene end by 1 base; junction bases not matched to a gene: 5.